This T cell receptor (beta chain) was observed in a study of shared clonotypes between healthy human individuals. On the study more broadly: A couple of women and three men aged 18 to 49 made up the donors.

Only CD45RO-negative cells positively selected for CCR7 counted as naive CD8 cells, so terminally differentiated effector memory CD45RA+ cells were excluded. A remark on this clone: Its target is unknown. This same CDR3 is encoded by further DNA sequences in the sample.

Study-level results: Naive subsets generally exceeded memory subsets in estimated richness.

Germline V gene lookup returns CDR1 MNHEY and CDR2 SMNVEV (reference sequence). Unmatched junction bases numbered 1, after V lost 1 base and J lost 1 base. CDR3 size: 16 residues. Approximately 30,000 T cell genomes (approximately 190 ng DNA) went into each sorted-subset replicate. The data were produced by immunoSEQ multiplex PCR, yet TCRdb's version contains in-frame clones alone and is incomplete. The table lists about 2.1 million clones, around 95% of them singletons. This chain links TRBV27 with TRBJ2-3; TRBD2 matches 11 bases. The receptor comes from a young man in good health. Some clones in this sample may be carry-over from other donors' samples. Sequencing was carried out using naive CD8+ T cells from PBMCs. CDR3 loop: CASSLLLAGGTDTQYF. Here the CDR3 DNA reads TGTGCCAGCAGTTTATTACTAGCGGGGGGCACAGATACGCAGTATTTT.